These 6 T cell receptor beta chains originate from one sample sequenced in a study of glioma-infiltrating T cells after dendritic cell vaccination. Sequenced by immunoSEQ multiplex PCR; TCRdb stores in-frame clones only, minus some. The sample consists of under 100,000 clones, approximately 90% of them appearing once. Specimen: blood, collected before dendritic cell vaccination. The origin of the receptors is a human donor with glioblastoma.

The rearrangement links TRBV19 to TRBJ2-3; D not resolved. CDR1 LNHDA and CDR2 SQIVND come from the germline V gene (reference sequence). Trimming pared 0 bases from V and 0 bases from J, leaving 10 bases between. The CDR3 is made up of 16 amino acids. The CDR3 sequence: CASSIENGASTDTQYF. CDR3 coding DNA: TGTGCCAGTAGTATAGAGAACGGAGCCAGCACAGATACGCAGTATTTT.

CDR3 sequence (DNA): TGTGCCAGCTCACCAACAGGGACGGTTGTTGAAGCTTTCTTT. Translating it yields CASSPTGTVVEAFF. The V call is TRBV18, the J call TRBJ1-1; D may be TRBD1 (6 bases). Germline V gives CDR1 KGHSH, CDR2 LQKENI. The V and J ends lost 2 bases and 7 bases respectively, with 14 bases between them. This CDR3 spans 14 amino acids.

The V and J genes are TRBV11-2 and TRBJ2-7, with 10 bases that match TRBD1. The CDR3 runs 15 residues. Germline V gene lookup returns CDR1 SGHAT and CDR2 FQNNGV. V dropped 5 bases and J dropped 2; count of bases not matched to a gene: 6. The CDR3 loop reads CASSLTGGRTYEQYF. The DNA of the CDR3 is TGTGCCAGCAGCCTGACAGGGGGCCGGACCTACGAGCAGTACTTC.

This clone was seen once. The rearrangement uses TRBV30 and TRBJ2-5, with TRBD2 matching 11 bases. The J segment lost 2 bases and the V segment lost 3 bases, leaving 2 bases of the junction unmatched. CDR3 length: 14 amino acids. CDR1 is GTSNPN and CDR2 is SVGIG in the germline V gene (reference sequence). CDR3 sequence reads: CAWRTSGKQETQYF. The CDR3 DNA follows: TGTGCCTGGAGGACTAGCGGGAAACAAGAGACCCAGTACTTC. Supplemented by reference TRBV30 and TRBJ2-5, the full variable domain reads SQTIHQWPATLVQPVGSPLSLECTVEGTSNPNLYWYRQAAGRGLQLLFYSVGIGQISSEVPQNLSASRPQDRQFILSSKKLLLSDSGFYLCAWRTSGKQETQYFGPGTRLLVL.

The J gene is TRBJ2-7, the V gene TRBV4-1; TRBD1 agrees at 8 bases. This CDR3 has 13 amino acids. Germline V lookup: CDR1 MGHRA, CDR2 YSYEKL. V dropped 4 bases and J dropped 3; count of bases not matched to a gene: 2. CDR3 sequence (DNA): TGCGCCAGCAGCCGGACAGGGAGCTACGAGCAGTACTTC. Its protein product is CASSRTGSYEQYF.

The gene calls are TRBV9 and TRBJ2-7; a weak D match, TRBD2 (5 bases). Germline V gene data show CDR1 as SGDLS and CDR2 as YYNGEE. Trimming removed 2 bases at V and 7 bases at J, with 16 bases between. This CDR3 contains 14 residues. CDR3 sequence reads: CASSVDGGTGEQYF. The CDR3 nucleotides are TGTGCCAGCAGCGTGGACGGAGGTACTGGGGAGCAGTACTTC.